These 25 T cell receptor beta chains originate from one sample sequenced in a study of T-cell reconstitution after alpha-beta-depleted transplantation in children. A library of TCRbeta sequences, prepared with unique molecular identifiers, was generated. A single record per CDR3 protein comes from TCRdb applying MiXCR to the PCR reads. The sample lists around 420,000 distinct CDR3 sequences, about 16% occurring once. The specimen was PBMCs, mostly from graft donor cells, collected 360 days after TCRalphabeta/CD19-depleted stem cell transplant. The receptors here all came from a boy in the first two years of life who had a stem cell transplant for Wiskott-Aldrich syndrome, so the T cells may come from the graft donor.

In its sample, this clonotype was seen a few times. The gene calls are TRBV5-1 and TRBJ2-7, with D unclear. This CDR3 comprises 9 residues. The V gene's germline CDR1 is SGHRS and CDR2 YFSETQ. V shed 4 bases and J shed 6 bases, with 2 bases lying between them. CDR3 bases: TGCGCCAGCAGCAGCGAGCAGTACTTC. It is translated as CASSSEQYF.

The chain uses TRBV7-9 and TRBJ2-1; possibly TRBD1 for D (6 bases). The length of the CDR3 is 16 residues. The germline V and J ends were trimmed by 5 bases and 5 bases, with 19 bases remaining between them. CDR1 and CDR2 (germline): SEHNR, FQNEAQ (reference sequence). The CDR3 here is CASSPRTAPFDNEQFF. For the CDR3, the DNA is TGTGCCAGCAGCCCGAGGACAGCCCCTTTCGACAATGAGCAGTTCTTC.

The chain employs TRBV6-1 and TRBJ2-5, with 13 bases that match TRBD2. CDR3 length: 14 residues. Germline CDR1 is MNHNS and CDR2 is SASEGT. V lost 6 bases and J lost 4; bases outside the gene matches: 2. CDR3 sequence reads: CASRLAGGRETQYF. CDR3 sequence (DNA): TGTGCCAGCAGACTAGCGGGGGGGCGAGAGACCCAGTACTTC.

The rearrangement links TRBV14 to TRBJ2-1; 9 bases match TRBD2. J was trimmed by 7 bases and V by 4 bases; bases with no gene match: 11. There are 16 residues in the CDR3. Germline assignment: CDR1 SGHDN and CDR2 FVKESK. The CDR3 loop is CASSPLSGRGGNEQFF. CDR3 bases: TGTGCCAGCAGCCCCCTTAGCGGGAGAGGCGGGAATGAGCAGTTCTTC.

The chain couples TRBV12-3 or TRBV12-4 to TRBJ2-2, with a tentative D call TRBD1 (6 bases). This CDR3 has 13 amino acids. Trimming shortened V by 8 bases and J by 4 bases, and 11 bases separated the two germline ends. The CDR3 protein is CASWVGGTGELFF. The CDR3 DNA sequence: TGTGCCAGCTGGGTAGGGGGCACCGGGGAGCTGTTTTTT.

The V call is TRBV29-1, the J call TRBJ1-1; 9 bases are a match to TRBD1. J lost 3 bases, V lost 4 bases, and 3 bases had no gene match. The CDR3 runs to 13 residues. CDR1 is SQVTM, CDR2 ANQGSEA, per germline. The CDR3 protein is CSVVRDRDTEAFF. The DNA for the CDR3 is TGCAGCGTTGTCCGGGACAGGGACACTGAAGCTTTCTTT.

This clonotype was counted a few times. The chain combines TRBV25-1 with TRBJ2-7, with 7 bases aligning to TRBD1. CDR1 MGHDK and CDR2 SYGVNS come from the germline V gene. The CDR3 runs to 13 residues. J was trimmed by 5 bases and V by 4 bases; bases with no gene match: 5. CDR3 DNA: TGTGCCAGCAGTGCGTACAGGGGCCACGAGCAGTACTTC. Encoded protein: CASSAYRGHEQYF.

The genes are TRBV5-5 and TRBJ2-1; D is possibly TRBD2 (6 bases). The CDR3 spans 13 residues. Germline V gene lookup returns CDR1 SGHKS and CDR2 YYEKEE (reference sequence). V was cut by 3 bases and J by 10 bases, with 14 bases left in between. In DNA form, the CDR3 reads TGTGCCAGCAGCTCACAACCGGGACTCGAGCAGTTCTTC. Translation: CASSSQPGLEQFF.

There are a few counts of this clonotype. The chain employs TRBV20-1 and TRBJ2-5; 9 nucleotides align to TRBD2. Germline lookup yields CDR1 DFQATT and CDR2 SNEGSKA (reference sequence). With 3 bases clipped from V and 4 bases from J, the junction kept 6 bases outside the gene matches. The length of the CDR3 is 14 residues. Here the CDR3 reads CSARAGGPGETQYF. The DNA of the CDR3 is TGCAGTGCTAGGGCGGGGGGGCCAGGAGAGACCCAGTACTTC.

Ten or more counts support this clonotype. This chain links TRBV29-1 with TRBJ1-2; TRBD1 might be the D (6 bases). CDR3 length equals 13 residues. Between the trimmed V and J ends, which lost 5 bases and 5 bases, there was a span of 15 bases. The V gene's germline CDR1 is SQVTM and CDR2 ANQGSEA. Written as DNA, the CDR3 is TGCAGCGTTCCCAGGGAAGGGGGGTATGGCTACACCTTC. Protein product: CSVPREGGYGYTF. The whole variable domain, filled in from reference TRBV29-1 and TRBJ1-2, reads SAVISQKPSRDICQRGTSLTIQCQVDSQVTMMFWYRQQPGQSLTLIATANQGSEATYESGFVIDKFPISRPNLTFSTLTVSNMSPEDSSIYLCSVPREGGYGYTFGSGTRLTVV.

This clonotype has only a few counts. The chain combines TRBV10-3 with TRBJ2-2, with D maybe TRBD1 (5 bases). The CDR3 contains 14 residues. Germline CDR1 ENHRY, CDR2 SYGVKD. Trimming shortened V by 4 bases and J by 2 bases, and 8 bases separated the two germline ends. The CDR3 DNA follows: TGTGCCATCAGTGGACAGTCAAACACCGGGGAGCTGTTTTTT. This translates into CAISGQSNTGELFF.

This clonotype was seen a few times. The chain employs TRBV30 and TRBJ2-4; TRBD2 matches at 10 bases. Trimming took 4 bases from V and 0 from J; bases not matched to a gene: 3. The CDR3 runs to 15 residues. Germline CDR1 is GTSNPN and CDR2 is SVGIG (reference sequence). The CDR3 protein is CAWKAGGLAKNIQYF. The CDR3 DNA reads TGTGCCTGGAAAGCGGGAGGGCTAGCCAAAAACATTCAGTACTTC.

Regarding this clonotype: A read error may be the cause here, since a much bigger clone is one base away. V gene TRBV6-5 combines with J gene TRBJ1-2, with TRBD1 matching 7 bases. Germline lookup yields CDR1 MNHEY and CDR2 SVGAGI. With V trimmed by 0 bases and J by 6 bases, 1 base remained unmatched. CDR3 size: 13 residues. The CDR3 bases are TGTGCCAGCAGTTACTCGACAGGGAATGGCTACACCTTC. Residues: CASSYSTGNGYTF.

The rearrangement uses TRBV29-1 and TRBJ2-7; 7 nucleotides align to TRBD2. J lost 4 bases, V lost 4 bases, and 4 bases had no gene match. The CDR3 is made up of 12 amino acids. CDR1 is SQVTM, CDR2 ANQGSEA, per germline. CDR3 in amino acids: CSVGTSRYEQYF. Here the CDR3 DNA reads TGCAGCGTTGGGACTAGTCGGTACGAGCAGTACTTC.

The CDR3 region is CASSLQGSTYEQYF. In DNA, the CDR3 is TGTGCCAGCAGTCTACAGGGTTCCACCTACGAGCAGTACTTC. V and J are TRBV27 and TRBJ2-7; possibly TRBD1 for D (6 bases). V lost 5 bases, J lost 2 bases, and 13 bases lay in between. This CDR3 spans 14 amino acids. The germline V gene encodes CDR1 MNHEY and CDR2 SMNVEV (reference sequence).

CDR3 protein: CASSFGVLAGGSYEQYF. The CDR3 nucleotides read TGTGCCAGCAGCTTCGGGGTACTAGCGGGAGGTTCCTACGAGCAGTACTTC. The rearrangement uses TRBV7-9 and TRBJ2-7, with TRBD2 matching over 12 bases. Trimming cost V 3 bases and J 1 base; bases outside gene matches: 7. The CDR3 length is 17 residues. The germline CDR1 and CDR2 sequences are SEHNR and FQNEAQ (reference sequence).

This clonotype was picked up a small number of times. The chain recombines TRBV29-1 with TRBJ2-5; D is possibly TRBD1 or TRBD2 (5 bases each). V was cut by 4 bases and J by 0 bases, with 15 bases left in between. Germline values: CDR1 SQVTM, CDR2 ANQGSEA. This CDR3 comprises 15 residues. CDR3 amino acids: CSVGLRGVYQETQYF. In nucleotides, the CDR3 is TGCAGCGTTGGGCTGAGGGGCGTTTACCAAGAGACCCAGTACTTC.

The V and J genes are TRBV29-1 and TRBJ2-3, with 12 positions matching TRBD2. CDR3 size: 16 residues. Losses at the gene ends were 8 bases for V and 5 bases for J; bases not matched to a gene: 14. Germline CDR1 SQVTM, CDR2 ANQGSEA. The CDR3 loop reads CSIRGLAGGKGDTQYF. DNA of the CDR3: TGCAGCATTAGAGGGCTAGCGGGAGGGAAAGGAGATACGCAGTATTTT.

CDR3 nucleotides: TGCGCCAGCAGCTCGGACAGGGAGCCAGATACGCAGTATTTT. Protein product: CASSSDREPDTQYF. The V and J genes are TRBV5-1 and TRBJ2-3; 8 bases line up with TRBD1. V lost 3 bases, J lost 4 bases, and 4 bases stayed unmatched. The CDR3 length is 14 residues. Germline V CDR1 and CDR2: SGHRS, YFSETQ.

This clonotype was counted between two and nine times. The V call is TRBV10-3, the J call TRBJ2-7, with D maybe TRBD2 (6 bases). Germline CDR1 is ENHRY and CDR2 is SYGVKD. The CDR3 has 15 residues. V was trimmed by 4 bases and J by 2 bases, leaving 15 bases between them. The CDR3 region is CAISGIRDLTYEQYF. CDR3 nucleotides: TGTGCCATCAGTGGAATCCGGGACTTGACCTACGAGCAGTACTTC.

This clonotype was recorded many times. The chain recombines TRBV15 with TRBJ2-7; D is perhaps TRBD2 (6 bases). The germline gives CDR1 LNHNV, CDR2 YYDKDF (reference sequence). The CDR3 totals 15 residues. Trimming took 0 bases from V and 3 from J, leaving 12 bases between them. The CDR3 loop is CATSRDGDFYYEQYF. DNA for the CDR3: TGTGCCACCAGCAGAGATGGGGACTTTTACTACGAGCAGTACTTC.

This clonotype was detected a few times. The chain couples TRBV20-1 to TRBJ2-3; D possibly corresponds to TRBD2 (5 bases). V dropped 7 bases and J dropped 5 bases, with 16 bases sitting between them. The CDR3 is 13 amino acids. Germline assignment: CDR1 DFQATT and CDR2 SNEGSKA (reference sequence). The CDR3 DNA sequence: TGCAGTGTGCTGCGGGCAGGTGGAGATACGCAGTATTTT. This codes for CSVLRAGGDTQYF.

This rearrangement joins TRBV7-2 to TRBJ2-5; 10 bases map to TRBD2. CDR3 length: 15 residues. Germline V gives CDR1 SGHTA, CDR2 FQGNSA. Trimming took 5 bases from V and 5 from J; bases not matched to a gene: 8. The CDR3 DNA reads as TGTGCCAGCAGCCGGTTCGTTAGCGGGAGGGAGACCCAGTACTTC. It specifies CASSRFVSGRETQYF.

There are a few counts of this clonotype. The gene calls are TRBV11-2 and TRBJ2-7, with a possible D match to TRBD2 (6 bases). The V end was cut by 4 bases, the J end by 2 bases, with 24 bases between. The germline CDR1 and CDR2 sequences are SGHAT and FQNNGV. This CDR3 spans 18 amino acids. The CDR3 DNA follows: TGTGCCAGCAGCTCGATTACTAGCCCGGGAAAGTATACCTACGAGCAGTACTTC. The encoded protein is CASSSITSPGKYTYEQYF.

The J gene is TRBJ2-1, the V gene TRBV7-6; TRBD1 is a possible D gene (6 bases). Germline CDR1 is SGHVS and CDR2 is FNYEAQ. This CDR3 has 17 amino acids. The V and J ends lost 4 bases and 5 bases respectively, with 21 bases between them. CDR3 protein: CASSWTPGLPGDNEQFF. CDR3 DNA sequence: TGTGCCAGCAGCTGGACTCCAGGTTTACCAGGGGACAATGAGCAGTTCTTC.